Listed below are T cell receptor beta chains from one sample, sequenced in a study of shared clonotypes between healthy human individuals. TCRdb keeps only in-frame clones here, not all; method: immunoSEQ multiplex PCR. In the table there are just over 2,000,000 clones, about 95% of which are singletons. What was sequenced was naive CD8+ T cells sorted from blood. The receptors were gathered from a man aged 18 to 29 in good health. CDR3s include the opening cysteine and the closing phenylalanine or tryptophan. Fields, in order: clone size, D gene, J gene, V gene, CDR3 protein, CDR3 DNA. D genes are given only for firm matches. The listing skips clone size in some rows; elsewhere it reads once, few, many or a size class.

.,.,TRBJ1-2,TRBV28,CASSLRSGAKGYTF,TGTGCCAGCAGTTTGAGGTCGGGGGCGAAAGGCTACACCTTC
.,.,TRBJ1-1,TRBV2,CASILGGTEAFF,TGTGCCAGCATCCTAGGGGGGACTGAAGCTTTCTTT
.,.,TRBJ2-7,TRBV6-1,CASSVGRAVYEQYF,TGTGCCAGCAGTGTTGGCCGGGCGGTCTACGAGCAGTACTTC
.,.,TRBJ2-7,TRBV5-6,CASSLWTDYEQYF,TGTGCCAGCAGCTTGTGGACAGACTACGAGCAGTACTTC
.,.,TRBJ2-1,TRBV29-1,CSALPTRENEQFF,TGCAGCGCCCTACCCACCAGGGAAAATGAGCAGTTCTTC
.,.,TRBJ2-7,TRBV14,CASSQAKPGAEQVYEQYF,TGTGCCAGCAGCCAAGCCAAACCAGGGGCGGAACAGGTCTACGAGCAGTACTTC
.,.,TRBJ2-5,TRBV25-1,CASSELLGYQETQYF,TGTGCCAGCAGTGAATTGCTTGGATACCAAGAGACCCAGTACTTC
.,TRBD2,TRBJ2-7,TRBV19,CASSIASGSEQYF,TGTGCCAGTAGTATAGCTAGCGGGAGCGAGCAGTACTTC
.,.,TRBJ1-2,TRBV10-3,CAISEWSGNYGYTF,TGTGCCATCAGTGAGTGGTCGGGAAACTATGGCTACACCTTC
.,TRBD2,TRBJ2-3,TRBV27,CASLRASGGTDTQYF,TGTGCCAGCCTCAGGGCTAGCGGGGGGACAGATACGCAGTATTTT
.,.,TRBJ1-1,TRBV11-2,CASSHPGMNTEAFF,TGTGCCAGCAGCCACCCGGGAATGAACACTGAAGCTTTCTTT
.,.,TRBJ2-7,TRBV13,CASSLAGVSHEQYF,TGTGCCAGCAGCTTAGCGGGAGTTTCCCACGAGCAGTACTTC
.,.,TRBJ2-7,TRBV6-5,CASSYLGTDPYEQYF,TGTGCCAGCAGTTACTTAGGGACGGATCCCTACGAGCAGTACTTC
.,TRBD1,TRBJ1-2,TRBV10-2,CASSESPGQGVFGYGYTF,TGCGCCAGCAGTGAGTCCCCGGGACAGGGGGTCTTCGGCTATGGCTACACCTTC
.,TRBD2,TRBJ2-1,TRBV4-1,CASSQDPGLAGLEQFF,TGCGCCAGCAGCCAAGACCCGGGACTAGCGGGGTTAGAGCAGTTCTTC
.,TRBD1,TRBJ2-5,TRBV9,CASSLGGQGSGETQYF,TGTGCCAGCAGCCTAGGGGGACAGGGCTCCGGGGAGACCCAGTACTTC
.,TRBD1,TRBJ2-3,TRBV5-6,CASTSWNRGSDTQYF,TGTGCCAGCACCTCTTGGAACAGGGGGTCAGATACGCAGTATTTT
.,.,TRBJ2-1,TRBV13,CASSSLQDEQFF,TGTGCCAGCAGCTCCCTCCAGGATGAGCAGTTCTTC
.,TRBD1,TRBJ1-1,TRBV13,CASSLAQGFEAFF,TGTGCCAGCAGCTTAGCACAGGGGTTTGAAGCTTTCTTT
.,.,TRBJ2-2,TRBV4-3,CASSQDWVVADTGELFF,TGCGCCAGCAGCCAAGATTGGGTGGTAGCGGACACCGGGGAGCTGTTTTTT
.,.,TRBJ2-3,TRBV5-1,CASSEDGYTQYF,TGCGCCAGCAGCGAGGACGGATATACGCAGTATTTT
.,TRBD2,TRBJ2-1,TRBV15,CATVAGGSYNEQFF,TGTGCCACGGTAGCGGGAGGCTCCTACAATGAGCAGTTCTTC
.,.,TRBJ1-1,TRBV4-1,CASSQDQGFTEAFF,TGCGCCAGCAGCCAAGATCAGGGGTTCACTGAAGCTTTCTTT
few,.,TRBJ1-6,TRBV27,CASSQGSNSPLHF,TGTGCCAGCAGCCAAGGTTCCAATTCACCCCTCCACTTT
.,.,TRBJ2-7,TRBV18,CASSPPVQGIVYEQYF,TGTGCCAGCTCACCACCAGTGCAGGGGATAGTCTACGAGCAGTACTTC
.,TRBD2,TRBJ2-7,TRBV28,CASALMGGTYEQYF,TGTGCCAGCGCTCTTATGGGGGGGACCTACGAGCAGTACTTC
.,.,TRBJ2-7,TRBV19,CASSIQVTYEQYF,TGTGCCAGTAGTATCCAGGTGACCTACGAGCAGTACTTC
.,.,TRBJ2-3,TRBV5-1,CASSLEQGWADTQYF,TGCGCCAGCAGCTTGGAACAGGGTTGGGCAGATACGCAGTATTTT
.,.,TRBJ1-4,TRBV5-4,CASSVTVNEKLFF,TGTGCCAGCTCCGTCACGGTTAATGAAAAACTGTTTTTT
.,TRBD1,TRBJ2-5,TRBV6-5,CASSDTGVQETQYF,TGTGCCAGCAGTGATACAGGGGTACAAGAGACCCAGTACTTC
.,TRBD2,TRBJ2-7,TRBV2,CASSTPGLAGNLEQYF,TGTGCCAGCTCAACCCCGGGACTAGCGGGAAATCTCGAGCAGTACTTC
.,TRBD2,TRBJ2-7,TRBV30,CAWRGLTSAESFLEQYF,TGTGCCTGGAGGGGGTTGACTAGCGCGGAGAGTTTTCTCGAGCAGTACTTC
.,TRBD1,TRBJ1-2,TRBV27,CASSSTGEANYGYTF,TGTGCCAGCAGTTCTACAGGGGAAGCTAACTATGGCTACACCTTC
.,.,TRBJ2-7,TRBV7-2,CASSFARDPYEQYF,TGTGCCAGCAGCTTCGCTAGGGACCCCTACGAGCAGTACTTC
.,.,TRBJ2-5,TRBV2,CASLEGDSETQYF,TGTGCCAGCCTGGAGGGGGATTCAGAGACCCAGTACTTC
few,.,TRBJ1-2,TRBV10-3,CAISEGADGYTF,TGTGCCATCAGTGAGGGGGCTGATGGCTACACCTTC
.,.,TRBJ1-4,TRBV28,CASSSMGEAALLNGLFF,TGTGCCAGCAGTTCTATGGGGGAGGCAGCCCTGCTCAATGGACTGTTTTTT
.,.,TRBJ2-7,TRBV5-1,CASSLGSGVYEQYF,TGCGCCAGCAGCTTAGGCTCAGGGGTGTACGAGCAGTACTTC
.,.,TRBJ2-7,TRBV11-2,CASSLTLLHEQYF,TGTGCCAGCAGCTTAACGCTCCTTCACGAGCAGTACTTC
.,.,TRBJ2-1,TRBV5-1,CASSLRGDEQFF,TGCGCCAGCAGCTTGAGGGGGGATGAGCAGTTCTTC
.,.,TRBJ2-7,TRBV28,CASSLPSDEQYF,TGTGCCAGCAGTCTTCCCAGCGACGAGCAGTACTTC
.,TRBD1,TRBJ1-1,TRBV30,CAWSPDGQGTPFF,TGTGCCTGGAGTCCCGATGGACAGGGGACACCTTTCTTT
.,.,TRBJ2-7,TRBV7-9,CASSLSGEYEQYF,TGTGCCAGCAGCTTATCAGGGGAATACGAGCAGTACTTC
.,.,TRBJ1-2,TRBV30,CAWSAYVGAGYTF,TGTGCCTGGAGCGCGTACGTGGGGGCTGGCTACACCTTC
.,.,TRBJ2-7,TRBV5-5,CASSFSGAHLYEQYF,TGTGCCAGCAGCTTTTCCGGGGCCCACCTTTACGAGCAGTACTTC
.,.,TRBJ2-2,TRBV10-3,CAISESTQHTGELFF,TGTGCCATCAGTGAGTCAACCCAGCACACCGGGGAGCTGTTTTTT
.,.,TRBJ2-3,TRBV9,CASSPSFVPADTQYF,TGTGCCAGCAGCCCTTCCTTTGTCCCAGCCGATACGCAGTATTTT
.,.,TRBJ2-5,TRBV13,CASSLVPSETQYF,TGTGCCAGCAGCTTAGTGCCATCTGAGACCCAGTACTTC
.,.,TRBJ1-2,TRBV13,CASSPNGAGYTF,TGTGCCAGCAGCCCCAACGGGGCTGGCTACACCTTC
.,TRBD1,TRBJ1-1,TRBV13,CASSLYRGLENTEAFF,TGTGCCAGCAGCTTATACAGGGGGCTGGAGAACACTGAAGCTTTCTTT